The 32 T cell receptor beta chains below were found in one sample sequenced in a study of T cells expressing NK-cell markers. From its re-call of the 5' RACE reads, TCRdb lists each CDR3 protein once, without DNA. The sample data list 160,000 or so distinct CDR3 sequences. Source material: blood T cells: a sorted CD56 or NKG2C T cell subset, CD4+ or CD8+ T cells, or bulk PBMC T cells (not recorded which). These receptors all stem from a woman between 18 and 70 years old in good health.

V gene TRBV7-8 combines with J gene TRBJ2-5; without DNA, the TCRdb call of TRBD1 cannot be checked. Germline loops: CDR1 SGHVS, CDR2 FQNEAQ. This CDR3 region has 17 residues. Here the CDR3 reads CASSLDRGRVGEETQYF.

V and J are TRBV18 and TRBJ2-7; TCRdb names TRBD1, which stays unverified in the absence of DNA. The CDR3 sequence is 14 residues long. Germline CDR1 and CDR2: KGHSH and LQKENI. The CDR3: CASSPRAGFYEQYF.

The chain recombines TRBV5-1 with TRBJ2-5; checking the TCRdb D call of TRBD1 is not possible without DNA. The CDR3 contains 15 residues. CDR1 SGHRS and CDR2 YFSETQ come from the germline V gene. CDR3 in amino acids: CASSRGGRPEETQYF.

CDR3 protein: CASGQGGGNTGELFF. This sequence joins TRBV21-1 and TRBJ2-2; TCRdb returns TRBD1, unconfirmable since there is no DNA. TRBV21-1 is annotated as a pseudogene. The CDR3 is 15 residues long.

This chain uses TRBV10-3 with TRBJ1-1; the TCRdb D gene call, TRBD1, has no DNA to confirm it. This CDR3 region has 12 residues. The germline V gene has CDR1 ENHRY and CDR2 SYGVKD. CDR3 in amino acids: CASARGDTEAFF.

The V call is TRBV15, the J call TRBJ2-1. CDR1 and CDR2 (germline): LNHNV, YYDKDF (reference sequence). CDR3 length: 11 amino acids. The CDR3 sequence: CATSNVLEQFF.

The chain joins TRBV5-1 to TRBJ2-3; there is no DNA to check the TCRdb D call of TRBD2. The CDR3 is 15 amino acids. The germline CDR1 and CDR2 sequences are SGHRS and YFSETQ. The CDR3: CASSLGTSAADTQYF.

The chain couples TRBV2 to TRBJ2-2; TCRdb's assignment of TRBD2 cannot be checked, as there is no DNA. The CDR3 spans 14 residues. Germline V gene lookup returns CDR1 SNHLY and CDR2 FYNNEI. CDR3 residues: CASSLTSGAGELFF.

The gene calls are TRBV12-3 or TRBV12-4 and TRBJ2-1. This CDR3 comprises 14 residues. The CDR3 sequence: CASSLRWQDNEQFF.

This chain connects TRBV14 to TRBJ2-5. The CDR3 extends over 14 amino acids. Germline V CDR1 and CDR2: SGHDN, FVKESK. This CDR3 is CASSQESPRETQYF. Full variable domain (outside the CDR3, taken from reference TRBV14 and TRBJ2-5): EAGVTQFPSHSVIEKGQTVTLRCDPISGHDNLYWYRRVMGKEIKFLLHFVKESKQDESGMPNNRFLAERTGGTYSTLKVQPAELEDSGVYFCASSQESPRETQYFGPGTRLLVL.

This rearrangement joins TRBV2 to TRBJ2-1; the D call of TRBD2 rests on TCRdb alone, since no DNA is present to check it. Per the germline V gene, CDR1 is SNHLY and CDR2 is FYNNEI. The CDR3 is made up of 16 amino acids. CDR3 loop: CASRPRGLARNNEQFF.

The gene calls are TRBV4-3 and TRBJ2-1; TCRdb's assignment of TRBD2 cannot be checked, as there is no DNA. The CDR3 spans 21 residues. Germline V gene lookup returns CDR1 LGHNA and CDR2 YSLEER. This CDR3 reads CASSRPSLAGGLSMSYNEQFF.

This CDR3 reads CASSAGVGNFYGYTF. V and J are TRBV9 and TRBJ1-2; the TCRdb call, TRBD1, lacks DNA for checking. This CDR3 has 15 residues. Germline V gene lookup returns CDR1 SGDLS and CDR2 YYNGEE.

This sequence joins TRBV2 and TRBJ2-5; the D gene TCRdb calls, TRBD2, cannot be checked with no DNA. Germline CDR1 SNHLY, CDR2 FYNNEI. The CDR3 extends over 13 amino acids. This chain's CDR3 is CASCSELGETQYF.

V and J are TRBV7-2 and TRBJ2-3. The CDR3 loop spans 14 amino acids. Germline CDR1 reads SGHTA; CDR2 reads FQGNSA. The chain's CDR3 is CASSLANPTDTQYF.

This sequence joins TRBV20-1 and TRBJ1-1; TCRdb indicates TRBD1, and absent DNA this call remains unverified. The CDR3 loop spans 13 amino acids. Germline V gives CDR1 DFQATT, CDR2 SNEGSKA (reference sequence). The CDR3 spells CSASNRMNTEAFF.

This chain links TRBV7-2 with TRBJ1-6. The CDR3 consists of 12 residues. Germline-derived CDR1 and CDR2 are SGHTA and FQGNSA. The CDR3: CASSPTASPLHF.

The CDR3 sequence is CASSSTTSGGAGQYF. This sequence joins TRBV6-5 and TRBJ2-3; TCRdb picks TRBD2, but there is no DNA to check that call. Germline V gene sequence: CDR1 MNHEY, CDR2 SVGAGI. The CDR3 is made up of 15 amino acids.

The chain has TRBV20-1 and TRBJ2-7; checking the TCRdb D call of TRBD2 is not possible without DNA. The CDR3 is 14 residues long. The germline V gene has CDR1 DFQATT and CDR2 SNEGSKA (reference sequence). The CDR3: CSARGLARTYEQYF.

This sequence joins TRBV5-1 and TRBJ2-1; the D call from TCRdb, TRBD1, cannot be confirmed without DNA. The CDR3 is made up of 16 amino acids. Per germline, CDR1 SGHRS and CDR2 YFSETQ. The CDR3 sequence: CASSLAVAEGANEQFF.

The chain links TRBV6-5 to TRBJ1-5; TCRdb gives TRBD1 as the D gene, but with no DNA this cannot be confirmed. The CDR3 spans 14 residues. Looked up from germline, CDR1 is MNHEY and CDR2 is SVGAGI. The CDR3 sequence: CASSYAQGSQPQHF.

V usage is TRBV20-1 and J usage is TRBJ2-3. The CDR3 sequence is 15 residues long. In germline, CDR1 is DFQATT, CDR2 SNEGSKA (reference sequence). The CDR3 sequence: CSARGPTSFTDTQYF.

The rearrangement joins TRBV5-1 to TRBJ2-3; TCRdb selects TRBD2, and the lack of DNA leaves this call unchecked. CDR3 length equals 14 residues. Looked up from germline, CDR1 is SGHRS and CDR2 is YFSETQ. The CDR3 loop reads CASSLDGPRDTQYF.

The chain uses TRBV24-1 and TRBJ2-5; the TCRdb call, TRBD2, lacks DNA for checking. This CDR3 comprises 14 residues. Per the germline V gene, CDR1 is KGHDR and CDR2 is SFDVKD. CDR3: CATSSAGSQETQYF.

The chain is built from TRBV2 and TRBJ1-2; TCRdb's D call, TRBD1, is unchecked because there is no DNA. The germline V gene encodes CDR1 SNHLY and CDR2 FYNNEI. The CDR3 sequence is 11 residues long. The CDR3 is CASSYTGGHTF.

CDR3 loop: CASSQLFRDRLKSGELFF. The chain is built from TRBV3-1 and TRBJ2-2; the D call of TRBD1 rests on TCRdb alone, since no DNA is present to check it. Germline V gene lookup returns CDR1 LGHDT and CDR2 YNNKEL (reference sequence). This CDR3 comprises 18 residues.

The rearrangement uses TRBV24-1 and TRBJ1-5. The CDR3 spans 17 residues. In germline, CDR1 is KGHDR, CDR2 SFDVKD. CDR3 region: CATSDSLDSYSNQPQHF.

The chain employs TRBV3-1 and TRBJ2-7; TCRdb selects TRBD1, and the lack of DNA leaves this call unchecked. This CDR3 is built from 15 residues. Germline CDR1 reads LGHDT; CDR2 reads YNNKEL (reference sequence). The CDR3 loop is CASSQDPGSGYEQYF.

The chain has TRBV4-1 and TRBJ2-5. The germline V gene encodes CDR1 MGHRA and CDR2 YSYEKL. The CDR3 extends over 14 amino acids. Here the CDR3 reads CASSRTYTQETQYF.

The V gene is TRBV3-1, the J gene TRBJ1-1; TCRdb returns TRBD1, unconfirmable since there is no DNA. Germline V CDR1 and CDR2: LGHDT, YNNKEL (reference sequence). The CDR3 runs 15 residues. The CDR3 region is CASSRWTGGETEAFF.

V and J are TRBV7-2 and TRBJ2-7. This CDR3 has 13 residues. CDR1 and CDR2 from the germline V gene are SGHTA and FQGNSA. The CDR3: CASSLTGVTEQYF.

The rearrangement links TRBV19 to TRBJ2-1; as DNA is missing, the TRBD2 call by TCRdb cannot be tested. The CDR3 has 12 amino acids. Per the germline V gene, CDR1 is LNHDA and CDR2 is SQIVND (reference sequence). Here the CDR3 reads CASSMGSDEQFF.